This TCR beta chain appears in the sequencing data of a study of regulatory T cells in long-lasting Graves disease. Study background: New Graves' disease cases had less than 3 months of antithyroid drugs.

Through Arm-PCR of CDR3 regions and iRepertoire HTBI primers, TCR beta libraries were built. TCRdb re-called the multiplex PCR reads with MiXCR, one entry per CDR3 protein. Here the sample spans fewer than 650,000 distinct CDR3 sequences, roughly 15% being singletons. This CDR3 is 18 amino acids long. J gave up 1 base and V 7 bases, and 15 bases lay outside the gene matches. Per the germline V gene, CDR1 is MDHEN and CDR2 is SYDVKM. Time point noted: newly diagnosed GD, antithyroid drugs for less than 3 months. From RNA extracted from PBMCs, the TCR library was made. The sample was also reused in another study, on T cells in Graves' hyperthyroidism and ophthalmopathy. In that study: Within blood appeared most thyroid clonotypes that had expanded above 0.001.

This TCR derives from a woman in her 30s with Graves disease. The chain recombines TRBV28 with TRBJ1-5; 8 nucleotides agree with TRBD1. The material was peripheral blood mononuclear cells (PBMCs), obtained at new diagnosis, from a patient treated with antithyroid drugs. CDR3 nucleotide sequence: TGTGCCAGCACCGACGCGGACAGGGCGGCGATAAGCAATCAGCCCCAGCATTTT. It translates to CASTDADRAAISNQPQHF.